This T cell receptor (beta chain) was observed in a study of blood T cells in healthy people across ages. The second PCR ran about 6 to 12 cycles with a sample-barcoded 5' primer and J-beta primers. A template-switch adaptor containing 12 random nucleotides labeled each cDNA molecule. TCRdb used MiXCR to reprocess the 5' RACE reads, holding one entry per CDR3 protein. The data contain about 1.8 million distinct CDR3 sequences, around 50% of them seen just once; the ten biggest clones take up around 2.1%. Sequenced: blood. The receptor was derived from a woman between 35 and 50 years old in good health.

CDR3 sequence: CSAQAGAAGYTF. The CDR3 DNA is TGCAGCGCCCAGGCGGGGGCGGCTGGCTACACCTTC. V is TRBV29-1 and J is TRBJ1-2; D is perhaps TRBD1 (6 bases). The CDR3 is made up of 12 amino acids. Between the trimmed V and J ends, which lost 7 bases and 7 bases, there was a span of 16 bases. CDR1 is SQVTM and CDR2 is ANQGSEA in the germline V gene.